The sequence of this T cell receptor (beta chain) was determined in a study of T cell responses to AZD1222 COVID-19 vaccine (dated by TCRdb to the early 2020s). Background for the entire study: TCR sequencing covered fewer than 250 trial participants: some 210 given two doses of AZD1222 and 26 given two doses of MenACWY control vaccine. Trial participants were enrolled into age subgroups of 18-55, 56-69 and 70-plus years, which contained about 150, 28 and 57 TCR-sequenced participants, respectively.

The CDR3 regions of human TCRbeta chains were analyzed by immunosequencing. As for how the authors treated the data: TCRs in the repertoires were compared against a reference library of SARS-CoV-2-specific TCRs that had been generated with the MIRA antigen-specificity platform. Breadth was defined as the fraction of unique TCRs that were SARS-CoV-2-associated. Depth was defined as the fraction of total T cells that were SARS-CoV-2-associated. Using the MIRA data, every spike-specific TCR was mapped to the spike region that the TCR reacted to and assigned to either a CD4 or a CD8 class. Log10-transformed breadth and depth values were compared by one-way ANOVA with Sidak's multiple comparisons tests. In its TCRdb copy, this immuneACCESS table keeps in-frame sequences only and misses some clones. Where compared with another copy, unresolved V genes explain less than half of these, and the others have no known cause. The V and J calls and clone size were taken over from that table, and D and trimming were inferred from the DNA. For this sample the table gives some 80,000 clones, of which about 74% were detected only once. The ten largest clones represent roughly 29% of the sample.

The time point label, as the study defines it: about 28 days (+/-7) after the second vaccine dose. The meaning of the sample's treatment or condition label: meningococcal conjugate vaccine given as trial control. Vaccinee samples came from UK trials COV001 and COV002, including a single-blind randomized controlled phase 2/3 trial of AZD1222 (ChAdOx1 nCoV-19) in healthy adults. Trial participant PBMC samples were collected at day 0 and day 28 after the second dose for TCRbeta chain sequencing. In the case of this clone: Its antigen has not been determined. No per-base quality is available; no much larger clone lies one base away.

The research as a whole found: Most participants were white British and females outnumbered males, and the authors suggested that clonal diversity may have been underestimated. Only a handful of AZD1222 recipients were SARS-CoV-2 seropositive at baseline, limiting conclusions about previously exposed vaccinees. The 56-69-year group was small, and its depth increase did not reach significance, likely because of low power. Reportedly, almost half of the unique spike-specific TCRs recognized epitopes lying outside the regions that are mutated in the B.1.351 and B.1.1.7 variants. Because no day 14 peak-response samples were available, the repertoires could be characterized only after the peak T cell response. A significant rise in spike-specific TCR breadth and depth was observed after two AZD1222 doses relative to day 0 and relative to MenACWY recipients. The whole spike protein was spanned by vaccine-associated CD4 TCRs, and dominant responses were seen in regions 160-218 and 743-854.

CDR1 and CDR2 are read off the germline V gene as SGDLS and YYNGEE. The CDR3 sequence holds 14 residues, the cysteine and phenylalanine included. CDR3 DNA only is kept here, 42 bases in frame from base 1. Trimming at the junction amounts to 0 bases on V and 0 bases on J, and the germline ends lie 4 bases apart. The starting material was peripheral blood, obtained 28 days after the second dose of the MenACWY control vaccine. The chain was built from TRBV9 and TRBJ1-3; confidence is insufficient to name the D gene. The sequence came from an adult who received the MenACWY meningococcal vaccine as a control. The nucleotides are TGTGCCAGCAGCGTAGAGACCTCTGGAAACACCATATATTTT. It translates to CASSVETSGNTIYF.